This T cell receptor beta chain stems from a study of shared clonotypes between healthy human individuals (dated by TCRdb to about 2020). With regard to the full study: A few men and two women, aged 18 to 49 years, made up the cohort. For each donor, three plates each were used for CD4 naive and CD4 memory, two plates were used for CD8 naive, and one plate was used for CD8 memory. The study deeply sequenced blood TCR repertoires of roughly five healthy adults to estimate repertoire size and the extent of clonotype sharing between individuals. To increase sequencing depth and limit assay-specific biases, TCR repertoire library preparation and sequencing were carried out by different laboratories using diverse techniques. Per donor, leukapheresis produced somewhere between about 0.85 and 9.5 billion PBMCs.

The CDR3 holds 14 amino acids from the cysteine to the phenylalanine. CDR3 DNA is the only sequence kept; it has 42 bases, read in frame from the first base. According to the germline V gene (reference sequence), CDR1 reads GTSNPN and CDR2 reads SVGIG. Trimming costs V 5 bases and J 6 bases, and their ends lie 16 bases apart. With regard to this clone: Its antigen is currently not known. No qualities accompany the bases; no much larger clone lies one base away.

Healthy HIV-negative adults with no recently reported acute infections or vaccinations were included as donors. All donors were Caucasian adults living in Nashville, Tennessee, USA. CD4+ T cells were enriched through magnetic negative selection, after which naive cells were positively selected on CD45RA and the remaining negative fraction served as the memory subset. Blood was collected by leukapheresis, and PBMCs were isolated by Ficoll-Histopaque density gradient centrifugation and then cryopreserved in liquid nitrogen vapor phase. Purity and quantity of every magnetically sorted T cell population were checked by analytical flow cytometry. Genomic DNA was isolated from every sorted fraction and measured by UV absorbance on a Nanodrop 2000c. Paper-wide results and their limitations: Based on pairwise subsampling, the degree of clonotype sharing among donors was expected to be affected by sequencing depth. Approximately 5% of naive CD4, 3.5% of naive CD8, 2.3% of memory CD4, and 0.4% of memory CD8 clonotypes were shared across several donors. Estimated clonotype richness was generally larger for naive than for memory subsets. The genetic and exposure-history diversity represented was limited by the small number of donors. Only blood was sampled, and tissue TCR repertoires likely differ from those in blood. Incomplete sequencing was indicated by rarefaction of sorted-subset datasets, despite the large sequencing depth. Higher generation probabilities were observed for clonotypes shared by all four sorted-subset donors than for non-shared clonotypes.

TCR CDR3 regions were amplified from genomic DNA by multiplex PCR using the deep immunoSEQ assay. Extracted genomic DNA from each cell subset was distributed evenly across all wells of several immunoSEQ 96-well plates, and each plate was treated as a replicate. Each replicate PCR for sorted subsets received approximately 200 ng genomic DNA, equal to about 29,000 T cell genomes. Purified libraries were quantified with a Qubit 3.0 fluorometer, sized on a Bioanalyzer 2100, and re-quantified with the KAPA Library Quantification kit. A separate single-read 150-cycle Illumina NextSeq 550 flow cell was used to sequence each immunoSEQ 96-well plate. In the paper's pipeline: The immunoSEQ output contained only junctional sequences without quality scores, so filtering could not match that applied to full-length reads. Sequences were annotated with PyIR, a Python wrapper for IgBLAST v1.9, using IMGT germline references to assign V/J genes and CDR3. Reads were filtered out if the reads had weak V/J assignments (E-value above 1e-6), no CDR3, stop codons, out-of-frame junctions, or ambiguous translated residues. A V3J clonotype was defined by an identical inferred V gene, J gene, and CDR3 amino acid sequence. Percentage overlap between repertoires was calculated by dividing the number of shared unique clonotypes by the size of the smaller repertoire. Richness of each repertoire was evaluated using RTK rarefaction, the Chao1 estimator, and Recon v2.1 estimates of unobserved clonotypes. Generation probabilities were computed with OLGA for all TCRbeta clonotypes obtained by the gDNA method from a handful of donors. In its TCRdb copy, this immuneACCESS table keeps in-frame sequences only and misses some clones. Where compared with another copy, unresolved V genes explain less than half of these, and the others have no known cause. From that table come the V and J calls and clone size; the DNA was used to work out D and trimming. The sample data list 1,400,000 or so clones, and about 98.5% of these were observed just once. Approximately 0.4% of the sample is taken by the ten largest.

Recombination linked TRBV30 to TRBJ1-4, with TRBD1 perhaps the D gene, on 6 matching bases. The sample consisted of naive CD4+ T cells sorted from blood. The label giving this sample's cell subset or site can be read as: CD45RA+ positively selected. The TCR sequence derives from a young man in good health. The CDR3 reads CAWGPGTGYEKLFF. The DNA is TGTGCCTGGGGGCCCGGTACAGGGTATGAAAAACTGTTTTTT.